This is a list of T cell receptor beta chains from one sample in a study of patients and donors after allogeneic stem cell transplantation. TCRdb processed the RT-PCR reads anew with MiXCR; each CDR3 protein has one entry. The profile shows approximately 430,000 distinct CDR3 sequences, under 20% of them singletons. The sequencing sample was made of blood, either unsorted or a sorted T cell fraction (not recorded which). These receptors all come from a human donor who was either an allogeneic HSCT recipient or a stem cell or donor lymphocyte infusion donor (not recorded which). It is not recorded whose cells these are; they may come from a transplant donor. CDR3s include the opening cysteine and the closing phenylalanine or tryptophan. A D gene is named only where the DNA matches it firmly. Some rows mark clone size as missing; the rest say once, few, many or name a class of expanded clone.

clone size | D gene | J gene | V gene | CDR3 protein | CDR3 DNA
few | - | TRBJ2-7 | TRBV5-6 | CASSGPSHYEQYF | TGTGCCAGCAGTGGTCCTTCCCACTACGAGCAGTACTTC
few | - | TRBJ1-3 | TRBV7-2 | CASSLDSYSGNTIYF | TGTGCCAGCAGCTTAGATAGTTACTCTGGAAACACCATATATTTT
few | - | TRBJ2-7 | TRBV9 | CASSVGGRGTYEQYF | TGTGCCAGCAGCGTAGGAGGTAGGGGGACCTACGAGCAGTACTTC
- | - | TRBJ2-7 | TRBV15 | CATSRDWQYSYEQYF | TGTGCCACCAGCAGAGATTGGCAGTACTCCTACGAGCAGTACTTC
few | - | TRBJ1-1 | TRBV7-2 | CASSPTGRRPGTEAFF | TGTGCCAGCAGCCCAACAGGGAGACGGCCTGGCACTGAAGCTTTCTTT
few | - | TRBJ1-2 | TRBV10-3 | CAISEAANYGYTF | TGTGCCATCAGTGAAGCAGCTAACTATGGCTACACCTTC
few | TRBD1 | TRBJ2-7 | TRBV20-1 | CSAPTGGSYEQYF | TGCAGTGCCCCGACAGGGGGCAGCTACGAGCAGTACTTC
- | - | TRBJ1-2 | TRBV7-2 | CASSLGQGLYGYTF | TGTGCCAGCAGCTTAGGGCAGGGGCTCTATGGCTACACCTTC
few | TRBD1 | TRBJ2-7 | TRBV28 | CASTSGTGGYEQYF | TGTGCCAGCACGTCCGGGACAGGGGGATACGAGCAGTACTTC
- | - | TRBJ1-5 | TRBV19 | CASSVVSNQPQHF | TGTGCCAGTAGTGTGGTAAGCAATCAGCCCCAGCATTTT
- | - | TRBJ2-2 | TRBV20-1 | CSAHGGNTGELFF | TGCAGTGCTCACGGAGGGAACACCGGGGAGCTGTTTTTT
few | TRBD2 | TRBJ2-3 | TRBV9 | CASSASWGSAGPTDTQYF | TGTGCCAGCAGCGCTTCGTGGGGATCAGCGGGACCCACAGATACGCAGTATTTT
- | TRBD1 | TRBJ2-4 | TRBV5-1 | CASSTGGAKNIQYF | TGCGCCAGCAGCACAGGGGGGGCCAAAAACATTCAGTACTTC
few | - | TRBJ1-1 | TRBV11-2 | CASSVQGDRVTEAFF | TGTGCCAGCAGCGTACAGGGTGATAGGGTCACTGAAGCTTTCTTT
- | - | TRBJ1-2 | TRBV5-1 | CASSLESIGRPNYGYTF | TGCGCCAGCAGCTTGGAGAGTATCGGCAGGCCCAACTATGGCTACACCTTC
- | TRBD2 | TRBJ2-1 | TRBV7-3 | CASSLTGTSGGLDEQFF | TGTGCCAGCAGCTTAACAGGGACTAGCGGGGGTCTCGATGAGCAGTTCTTC
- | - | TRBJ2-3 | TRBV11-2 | CAGQGFRTDTQYF | TGTGCAGGGCAGGGGTTTCGCACAGATACGCAGTATTTT
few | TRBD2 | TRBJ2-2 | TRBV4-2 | CASSQDGAGGAVTGELFF | TGTGCCAGCAGCCAAGATGGGGCCGGGGGGGCGGTCACCGGGGAGCTGTTTTTT
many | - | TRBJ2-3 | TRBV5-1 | CASSLLQDTDTQYF | TGCGCCAGCAGCTTATTACAGGACACAGATACGCAGTATTTT
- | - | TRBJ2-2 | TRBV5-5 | CASSFQGRAGGELFF | TGTGCCAGCAGCTTTCAGGGACGGGCAGGCGGGGAGCTGTTTTTT
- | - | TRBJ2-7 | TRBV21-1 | CASIGTAYEQYF | TGTGCCAGCATCGGGACAGCCTACGAGCAGTACTTC
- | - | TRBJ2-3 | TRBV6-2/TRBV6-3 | CASMQGTTDTQYF | TGTGCCAGCATGCAGGGCACCACAGATACGCAGTATTTT
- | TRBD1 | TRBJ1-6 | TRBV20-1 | CSARGQGGSPLHF | TGCAGTGCTAGAGGACAGGGCGGCTCACCCCTCCACTTT
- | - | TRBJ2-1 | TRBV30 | CAWVTGYNEQFF | TGTGCCTGGGTGACAGGATACAATGAGCAGTTCTTC
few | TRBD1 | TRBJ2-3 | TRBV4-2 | CASSPGTERATDTQYF | TGTGCCAGCAGCCCCGGGACAGAGAGAGCCACAGATACGCAGTATTTT
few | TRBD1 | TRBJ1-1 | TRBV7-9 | CASSLRGLTEAFF | TGTGCCAGCAGCTTAAGGGGGCTGACTGAAGCTTTCTTT
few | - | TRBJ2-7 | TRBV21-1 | CASSKSPRDYEQYF | TGTGCCAGCAGCAAGTCTCCCAGAGATTACGAGCAGTACTTC